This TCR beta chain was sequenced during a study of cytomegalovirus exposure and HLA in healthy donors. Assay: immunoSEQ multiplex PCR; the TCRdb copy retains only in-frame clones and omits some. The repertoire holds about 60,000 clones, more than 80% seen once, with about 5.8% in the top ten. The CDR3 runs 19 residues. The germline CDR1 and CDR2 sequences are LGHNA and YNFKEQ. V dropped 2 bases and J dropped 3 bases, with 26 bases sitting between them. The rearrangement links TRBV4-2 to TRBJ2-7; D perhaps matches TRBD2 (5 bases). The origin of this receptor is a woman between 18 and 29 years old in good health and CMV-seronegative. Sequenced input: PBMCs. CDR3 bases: TGTGCCAGCAGCCAAAGGGTTTTGACCTTAAAGGACGGAGGCTACGAGCAGTACTTC. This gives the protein CASSQRVLTLKDGGYEQYF.